This TCR beta chain came from a study of blood T cell repertoires in COVID-19. Some clones are missing from TCRdb's copy, which holds only in-frame ones; the method was immunoSEQ multiplex PCR. Here the sample spans 250,000 to 300,000 clones, roughly 80% being singletons. The sequence came from a man aged 35 to 55 who had been exposed to COVID-19. The sample consisted of PBMCs or T cells enriched from blood (not recorded which).

The CDR3: CASSLGGGTEAFF. The DNA for the CDR3 is TGTGCCAGCAGTTTAGGGGGGGGCACTGAAGCTTTCTTT. J is TRBJ1-1 and V is TRBV9; possible D gene TRBD1, 6 bases. Germline values: CDR1 SGDLS, CDR2 YYNGEE. V was clipped by 5 bases and J by 4 bases, with 12 bases between them. This CDR3 has 13 amino acids.